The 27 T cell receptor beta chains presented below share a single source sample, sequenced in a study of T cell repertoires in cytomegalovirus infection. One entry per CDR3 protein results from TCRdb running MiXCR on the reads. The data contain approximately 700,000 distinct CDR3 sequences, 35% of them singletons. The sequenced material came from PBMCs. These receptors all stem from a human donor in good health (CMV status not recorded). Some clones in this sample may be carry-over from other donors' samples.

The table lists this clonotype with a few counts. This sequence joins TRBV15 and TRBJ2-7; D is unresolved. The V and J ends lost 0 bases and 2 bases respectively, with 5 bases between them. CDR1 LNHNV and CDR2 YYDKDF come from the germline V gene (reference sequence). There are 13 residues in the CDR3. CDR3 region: CATSRDLPYEQYF. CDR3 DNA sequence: TGTGCCACCAGCAGAGATCTGCCCTACGAGCAGTACTTC.

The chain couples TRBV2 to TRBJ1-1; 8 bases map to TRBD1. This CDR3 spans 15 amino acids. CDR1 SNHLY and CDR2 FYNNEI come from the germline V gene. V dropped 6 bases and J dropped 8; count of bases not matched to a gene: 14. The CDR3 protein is CASREYGTGGKEAFF. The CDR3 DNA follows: TGTGCCAGCAGGGAGTACGGGACAGGTGGGAAAGAAGCTTTCTTT.

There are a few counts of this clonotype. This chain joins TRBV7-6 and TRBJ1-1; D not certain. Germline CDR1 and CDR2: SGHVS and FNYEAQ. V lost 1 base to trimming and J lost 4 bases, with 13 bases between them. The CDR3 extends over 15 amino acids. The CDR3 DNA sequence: TGTGCCAGCAGCTTAGGAGGGATCGCGCTCACTGAAGCTTTCTTT. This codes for CASSLGGIALTEAFF. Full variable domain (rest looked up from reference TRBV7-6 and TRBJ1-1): GAGVSQSPRYKVTKRGQDVALRCDPISGHVSLYWYRQALGQGPEFLTYFNYEAQQDKSGLPNDRFSAERPEGSISTLTIQRTEQRDSAMYRCASSLGGIALTEAFFGQGTRLTVV.

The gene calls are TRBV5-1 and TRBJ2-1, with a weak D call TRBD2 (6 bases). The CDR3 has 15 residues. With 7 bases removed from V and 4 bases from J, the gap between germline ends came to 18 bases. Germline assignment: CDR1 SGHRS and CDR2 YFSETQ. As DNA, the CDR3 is TGCGCCAGCCCAGAGCCCGGGAGAATGTACAATGAGCAGTTCTTC. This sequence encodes CASPEPGRMYNEQFF.

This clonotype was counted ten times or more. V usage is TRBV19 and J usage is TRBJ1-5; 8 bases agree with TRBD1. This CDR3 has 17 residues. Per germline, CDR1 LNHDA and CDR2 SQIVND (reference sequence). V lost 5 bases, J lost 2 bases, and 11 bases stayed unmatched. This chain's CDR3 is CASSFFTGGQGNQPQHF. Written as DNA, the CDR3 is TGTGCCAGTAGTTTTTTCACAGGGGGACAGGGCAATCAGCCCCAGCATTTT.

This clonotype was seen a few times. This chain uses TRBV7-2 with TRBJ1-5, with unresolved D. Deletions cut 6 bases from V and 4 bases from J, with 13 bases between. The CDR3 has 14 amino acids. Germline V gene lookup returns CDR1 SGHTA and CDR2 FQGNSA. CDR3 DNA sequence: TGTGCCAGCAGTAGAGAGGTCTTTAATCAGCCCCAGCATTTT. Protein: CASSREVFNQPQHF.

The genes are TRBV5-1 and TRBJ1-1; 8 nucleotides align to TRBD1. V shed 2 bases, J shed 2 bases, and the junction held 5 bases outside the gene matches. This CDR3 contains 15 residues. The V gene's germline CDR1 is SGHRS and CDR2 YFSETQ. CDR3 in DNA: TGCGCCAGCAGCTTCGCCGGGACAGGAAACACTGAAGCTTTCTTT. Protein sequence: CASSFAGTGNTEAFF.

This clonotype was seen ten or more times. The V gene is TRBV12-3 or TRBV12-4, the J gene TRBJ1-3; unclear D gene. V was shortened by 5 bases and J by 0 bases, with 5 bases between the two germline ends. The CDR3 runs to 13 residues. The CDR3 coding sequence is TGTGCCAGCAGTATCAGCTCTGGAAACACCATATATTTT. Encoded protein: CASSISSGNTIYF.

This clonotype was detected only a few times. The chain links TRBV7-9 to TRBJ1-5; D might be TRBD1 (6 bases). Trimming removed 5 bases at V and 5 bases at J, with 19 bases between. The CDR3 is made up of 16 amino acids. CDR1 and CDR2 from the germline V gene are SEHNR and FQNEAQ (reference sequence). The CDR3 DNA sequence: TGTGCCAGCAGCCGAGGCCAGGGGCCTACCTATCAGCCCCAGCATTTT. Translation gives CASSRGQGPTYQPQHF. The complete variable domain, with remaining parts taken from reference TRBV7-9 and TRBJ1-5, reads DTGVSQNPRHKITKRGQNVTFRCDPISEHNRLYWYRQTLGQGPEFLTYFQNEAQLEKSRLLSDRFSAERPKGSFSTLEIQRTEQGDSAMYLCASSRGQGPTYQPQHFGDGTRLSIL.

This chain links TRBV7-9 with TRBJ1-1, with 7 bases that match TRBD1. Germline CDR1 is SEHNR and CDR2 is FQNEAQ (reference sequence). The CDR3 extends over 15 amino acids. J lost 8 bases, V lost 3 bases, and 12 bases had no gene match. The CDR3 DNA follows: TGTGCCAGCAGCTTGGAAGGGGGCCGGGAGGGAGAAGCTTTCTTT. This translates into CASSLEGGREGEAFF. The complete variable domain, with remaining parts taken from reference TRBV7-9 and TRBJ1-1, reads DTGVSQNPRHKITKRGQNVTFRCDPISEHNRLYWYRQTLGQGPEFLTYFQNEAQLEKSRLLSDRFSAERPKGSFSTLEIQRTEQGDSAMYLCASSLEGGREGEAFFGQGTRLTVV.

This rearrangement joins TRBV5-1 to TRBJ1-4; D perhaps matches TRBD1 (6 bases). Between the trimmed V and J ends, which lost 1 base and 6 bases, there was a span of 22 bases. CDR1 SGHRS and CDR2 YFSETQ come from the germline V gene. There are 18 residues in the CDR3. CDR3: CASSLLTGSAVVDEKLFF. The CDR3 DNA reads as TGCGCCAGCAGCTTGCTCACAGGGTCTGCAGTTGTTGATGAAAAACTGTTTTTT.

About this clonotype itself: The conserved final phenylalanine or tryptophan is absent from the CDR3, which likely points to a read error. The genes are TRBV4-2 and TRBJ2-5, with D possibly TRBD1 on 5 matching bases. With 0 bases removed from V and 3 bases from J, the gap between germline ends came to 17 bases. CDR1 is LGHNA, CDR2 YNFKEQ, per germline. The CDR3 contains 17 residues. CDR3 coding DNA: TGTGCCAGCAGCCAAGATGCCTTTCAGGGCTACGAAGAGACCCAGTACTTA. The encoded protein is CASSQDAFQGYEETQYL.

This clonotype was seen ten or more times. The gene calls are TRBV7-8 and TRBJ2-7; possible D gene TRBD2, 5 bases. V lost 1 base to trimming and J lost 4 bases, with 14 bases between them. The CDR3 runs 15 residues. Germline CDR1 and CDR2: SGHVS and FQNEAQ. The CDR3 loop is CASSLGMLEGYEQYF. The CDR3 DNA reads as TGTGCCAGCAGCTTAGGGATGCTCGAGGGTTACGAGCAGTACTTC.

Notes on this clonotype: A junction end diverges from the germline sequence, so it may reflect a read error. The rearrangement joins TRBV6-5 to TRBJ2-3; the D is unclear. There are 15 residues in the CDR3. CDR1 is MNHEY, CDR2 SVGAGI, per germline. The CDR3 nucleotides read TGTTCCAGCAGCACCTACCAGGATTCGACAGATACGCAGTATTTT. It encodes CSSSTYQDSTDTQYF.

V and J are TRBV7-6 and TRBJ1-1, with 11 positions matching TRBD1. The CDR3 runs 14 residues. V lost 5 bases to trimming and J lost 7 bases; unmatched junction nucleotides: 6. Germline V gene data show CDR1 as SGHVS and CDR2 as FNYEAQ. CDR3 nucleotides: TGTGCCAGCAGCGTAGGACAGGGGGCAGGTGAAGCTTTCTTT. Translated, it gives CASSVGQGAGEAFF.

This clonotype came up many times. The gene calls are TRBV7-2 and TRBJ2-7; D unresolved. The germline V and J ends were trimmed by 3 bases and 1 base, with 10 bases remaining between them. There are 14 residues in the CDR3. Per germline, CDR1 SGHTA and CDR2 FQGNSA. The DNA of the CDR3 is TGTGCCAGCAGCTTGGGGTGGGTGTCCTACGAGCAGTACTTC. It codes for CASSLGWVSYEQYF.

In DNA form, the CDR3 reads TGTGCCAGCAGTGGACCCGGGACAGCGGGCTACACCTTC. Residues: CASSGPGTAGYTF. The chain carries TRBV6-1 and TRBJ1-2; 7 bases align to TRBD1. CDR1 MNHNS and CDR2 SASEGT come from the germline V gene. V was pared by 4 bases and J by 8 bases, with 7 bases of the junction left unmatched. The CDR3 contains 13 residues.

The CDR3 loop reads CSASFVSGREGQGTQYF. CDR3 coding DNA: TGCAGTGCTAGCTTCGTGTCCGGCCGGGAGGGCCAGGGGACCCAGTACTTC. The gene calls are TRBV20-1 and TRBJ2-5; 8 nucleotides align to TRBD2. V dropped 3 bases and J dropped 7; count of bases not matched to a gene: 19. The CDR3 is 17 amino acids. Germline V gene sequence: CDR1 DFQATT, CDR2 SNEGSKA (reference sequence).

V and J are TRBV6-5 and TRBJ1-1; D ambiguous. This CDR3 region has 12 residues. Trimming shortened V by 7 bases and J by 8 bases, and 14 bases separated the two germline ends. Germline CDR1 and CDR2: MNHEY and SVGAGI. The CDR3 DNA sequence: TGTGCCAGCACTTCACCTCTGCGAGAAGCTTTCTTT. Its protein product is CASTSPLREAFF.

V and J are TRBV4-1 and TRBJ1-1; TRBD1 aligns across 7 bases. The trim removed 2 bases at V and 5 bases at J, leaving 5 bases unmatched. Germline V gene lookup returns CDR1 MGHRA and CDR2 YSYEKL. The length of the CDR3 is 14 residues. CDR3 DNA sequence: TGCGCCAGCAGCCAAAAACAGGGGTCGACTGAAGCTTTCTTT. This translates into CASSQKQGSTEAFF.

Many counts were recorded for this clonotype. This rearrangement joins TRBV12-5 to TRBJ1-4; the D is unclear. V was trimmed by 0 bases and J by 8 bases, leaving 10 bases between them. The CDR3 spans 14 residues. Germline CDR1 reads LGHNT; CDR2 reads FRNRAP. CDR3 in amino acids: CASGLVKGREKLFF. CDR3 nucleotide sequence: TGTGCTAGTGGTTTGGTAAAGGGCCGGGAAAAACTGTTTTTT.

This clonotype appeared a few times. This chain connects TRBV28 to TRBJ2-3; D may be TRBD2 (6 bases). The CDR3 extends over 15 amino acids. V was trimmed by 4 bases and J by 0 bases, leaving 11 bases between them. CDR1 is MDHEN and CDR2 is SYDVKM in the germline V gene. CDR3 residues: CASSSGDGSTDTQYF. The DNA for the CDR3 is TGTGCCAGCAGTTCGGGGGACGGCAGCACAGATACGCAGTATTTT.

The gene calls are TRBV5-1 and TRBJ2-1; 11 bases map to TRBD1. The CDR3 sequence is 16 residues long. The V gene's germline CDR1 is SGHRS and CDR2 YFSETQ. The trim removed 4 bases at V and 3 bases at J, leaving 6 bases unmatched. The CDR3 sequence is CASSPGDRGDYNEQFF. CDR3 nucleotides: TGCGCCAGCAGCCCGGGGGACAGGGGGGACTACAATGAGCAGTTCTTC. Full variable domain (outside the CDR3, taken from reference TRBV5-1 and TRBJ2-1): KAGVTQTPRYLIKTRGQQVTLSCSPISGHRSVSWYQQTPGQGLQFLFEYFSETQRNKGNFPGRFSGRQFSNSRSEMNVSTLELGDSALYLCASSPGDRGDYNEQFFGPGTRLTVL.

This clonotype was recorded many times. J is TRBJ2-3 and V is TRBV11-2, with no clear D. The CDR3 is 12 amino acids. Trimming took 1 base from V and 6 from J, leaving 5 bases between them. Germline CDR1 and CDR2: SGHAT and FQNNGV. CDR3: CASSLGVDTQYF. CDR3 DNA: TGTGCCAGCAGCTTAGGAGTTGATACGCAGTATTTT.

In DNA, the CDR3 is TGTGCCAGTAGGACTAGCGGGGGAACCGGGGAGCTGTTTTTT. It translates to CASRTSGGTGELFF. The rearrangement joins TRBV19 to TRBJ2-2; 12 bases are shared with TRBD2. The CDR3 runs to 14 residues. V was clipped by 6 bases and J by 5 bases; unmatched bases: 1. Germline CDR1 is LNHDA and CDR2 is SQIVND (reference sequence).

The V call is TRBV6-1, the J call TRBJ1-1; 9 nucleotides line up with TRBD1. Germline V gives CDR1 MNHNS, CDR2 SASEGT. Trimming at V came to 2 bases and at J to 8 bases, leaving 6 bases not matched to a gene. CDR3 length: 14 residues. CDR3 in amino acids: CASSERGTGIEAFF. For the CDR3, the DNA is TGTGCCAGCAGTGAAAGGGGGACAGGGATAGAAGCTTTCTTT.

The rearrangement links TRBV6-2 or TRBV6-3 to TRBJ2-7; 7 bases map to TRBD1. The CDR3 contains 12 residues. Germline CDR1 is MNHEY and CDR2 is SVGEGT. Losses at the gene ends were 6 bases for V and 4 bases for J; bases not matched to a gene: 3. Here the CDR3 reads CASSKGQYEQYF. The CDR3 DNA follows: TGTGCCAGCAGCAAGGGACAGTACGAGCAGTACTTC.